This passage covers 3 T cell receptor beta chains from one sample sequenced in a study of read filtering for tumor transcriptome and immune sequencing. This library used approximately 390 ng RNA and molecular barcoded adaptors spanning alpha/delta and beta/gamma chains. TCRdb called the reads again in MiXCR, with one record for every CDR3 protein. The sample carries some 120,000 distinct CDR3 sequences, approximately 13% recorded once. The sequenced sample was a population of CD138-negative cells sorted from bone marrow. These TCRs come from a donor aged 40 or older with multiple myeloma.

With regard to this clonotype: The germline gene is not matched at one end of the junction; a read error may be the cause. The chain has TRBV7-9 and TRBJ1-4; D is ambiguous. CDR3 length equals 15 residues. Germline values: CDR1 SEHNR, CDR2 FQNEAQ (reference sequence). For the CDR3, the DNA is TGTGCCGGCAGCTCAACCACCACGAACCTATTAAAACTGTTTTTT. Translation gives CAGSSTTTNLLKLFF.

This clonotype has at least ten counts. This chain joins TRBV7-9 and TRBJ2-3, with D possibly TRBD1 on 8 matching bases. This CDR3 region has 16 residues. Deletions cut 5 bases from V and 3 bases from J, with 18 bases between. Germline V lookup: CDR1 SEHNR, CDR2 FQNEAQ (reference sequence). This CDR3 is CASSVGQGGRTDTQYF. The CDR3 region has the DNA TGTGCCAGCAGCGTTGGACAGGGAGGGAGGACAGATACGCAGTATTTT.

This clonotype was seen ten or more times. The genes are TRBV3-1 and TRBJ2-1, with 10 bases fitting TRBD2. Germline V gene lookup returns CDR1 LGHDT and CDR2 YNNKEL (reference sequence). J was trimmed by 7 bases and V by 1 base; bases with no gene match: 4. The CDR3 is 15 residues long. The CDR3 is CASSQGLAGENEQFF. As DNA, the CDR3 is TGTGCCAGCAGCCAAGGGCTAGCGGGAGAGAATGAGCAGTTCTTC.